The 14 T cell receptor beta chains below were found in one sample sequenced in a study of neurological immune-mediated disorders. A single record per CDR3 protein comes from TCRdb applying MiXCR to the 5' RACE reads. Seen here are about 71,000 distinct CDR3 sequences, less than 5.5% observed once, and the top ten hold around 7%. The sequenced sample consisted of PBMCs. The receptors derive from a man aged 25-45 years with multiple sclerosis.

Many counts were recorded for this clonotype. In nucleotides, the CDR3 is TGCGCCAGTACAGGAAGCTCCTACAATGAGCAGTTCTTC. Translation: CASTGSSYNEQFF. V gene TRBV4-1 combines with J gene TRBJ2-1, with a possible D match to TRBD1 (5 bases). In germline, CDR1 is MGHRA, CDR2 YSYEKL. V was clipped by 9 bases and J by 0 bases, with 9 bases between them. The CDR3 runs 13 residues.

This clonotype was counted many times. The chain recombines TRBV6-5 with TRBJ1-2, with 10 nucleotides matching TRBD1. Germline lookup yields CDR1 MNHEY and CDR2 SVGAGI. Germline trimming cut 7 bases from V and 7 bases from J; bases unmatched to any gene: 6. The CDR3 runs 13 residues. CDR3 region: CASKRTGGLGYTF. CDR3 nucleotide sequence: TGTGCCAGCAAACGGACAGGGGGGCTTGGCTACACCTTC.

This clonotype was observed at least ten times. This chain joins TRBV12-5 and TRBJ1-1; TRBD1 aligns across 7 bases. Germline CDR1 reads LGHNT; CDR2 reads FRNRAP. The ends lost 1 base at V and 1 base at J; junction bases unmatched: 3. This CDR3 has 15 amino acids. In DNA form, the CDR3 reads TGTGCTAGTGGTTTGGCGACAGGGTCGAACACTGAAGCTTTCTTT. This gives the protein CASGLATGSNTEAFF.

The chain has TRBV20-1 and TRBJ2-7; perhaps D is TRBD1 or TRBD2 (5 bases each). Trimming cost V 2 bases and J 1 base, with 9 bases left between them. The length of the CDR3 is 13 residues. Germline CDR1 and CDR2: DFQATT and SNEGSKA (reference sequence). The DNA of the CDR3 is TGCAGTGCTAGACCAGGGACGTCCTACGAGCAGTACTTC. Translated, it gives CSARPGTSYEQYF.

This clonotype came up many times. The rearrangement uses TRBV11-1 and TRBJ2-3; either TRBD1 or TRBD2 may supply D (5 bases each). V was trimmed by 2 bases and J by 3 bases, leaving 21 bases between them. CDR1 SGHAT and CDR2 FQDESV come from the germline V gene (reference sequence). The CDR3 has 18 amino acids. Here the CDR3 reads CASSLTAIRGEETDTQYF. The CDR3 DNA is TGTGCCAGCAGCTTAACCGCGATAAGAGGGGAAGAAACAGATACGCAGTATTTT.

The table lists this clonotype with many counts. The genes are TRBV10-3 and TRBJ2-7, with 9 bases that match TRBD1. J was trimmed by 3 bases and V by 6 bases; bases with no gene match: 9. The CDR3 is made up of 15 amino acids. Germline V lookup: CDR1 ENHRY, CDR2 SYGVKD. CDR3 nucleotide sequence: TGTGCCATCAGCTCCGGGACAGGGTATCGCTACGAGCAGTACGTC. Encoded protein: CAISSGTGYRYEQYV.

This clonotype was counted at least ten times. The chain is built from TRBV29-1 and TRBJ2-3; D might be TRBD2 (6 bases). V lost 6 bases to trimming and J lost 1 base, with 17 bases between them. Germline CDR1 is SQVTM and CDR2 is ANQGSEA. The CDR3 extends over 15 amino acids. The CDR3 loop reads CSVGAPGGGTDTQYF. The CDR3 nucleotides read TGCAGCGTAGGAGCCCCCGGCGGGGGCACAGATACGCAGTATTTT.

For this clonotype: Its ends do not fully match the called genes, so a read error is possible. The chain links TRBV6-6 to TRBJ1-6, with 9 bases fitting TRBD1. The CDR3 is 14 amino acids. CDR1 and CDR2 from the germline V gene are MNHNY and SVGAGI (reference sequence). The CDR3 region has the DNA TGTGCCAGCACCTGGACAGGGGCTAATTCACCCCTCAACTTT. Translating it yields CASTWTGANSPLNF.

This clonotype was picked up many times. J is TRBJ2-2 and V is TRBV24-1, with D maybe TRBD1 (5 bases). This CDR3 is 13 amino acids long. Germline V CDR1 and CDR2: KGHDR, SFDVKD. V was shortened by 4 bases and J by 6 bases, with 8 bases between the two germline ends. The DNA of the CDR3 is TGTGCCACCAGTGAGTCAGGGCCCGGGGAGCTGTTTTTT. Translation: CATSESGPGELFF.

The rearrangement joins TRBV4-1 to TRBJ1-2; 9 bases match TRBD1. J lost 7 bases, V lost 4 bases, and 10 bases had no gene match. Per germline, CDR1 MGHRA and CDR2 YSYEKL. This CDR3 has 15 amino acids. The CDR3 loop reads CASSPSGQGLLGYTF. CDR3 bases: TGCGCCAGCAGCCCCTCCGGACAGGGGCTACTTGGCTACACCTTC.

This clonotype was counted many times. The gene calls are TRBV7-8 and TRBJ1-2; TRBD1 might be the D (5 bases). CDR1 and CDR2 (germline): SGHVS, FQNEAQ. The CDR3 runs to 13 residues. Trimming left V 8 bases short and J 2 bases short, with 12 bases between. This CDR3 reads CASALKGNYGYTF. CDR3 in DNA: TGTGCCAGCGCCTTGAAGGGGAACTATGGCTACACCTTC.

The sample holds many counts of this clonotype. The genes are TRBV5-1 and TRBJ1-1, with D maybe TRBD1 (5 bases). Germline loops: CDR1 SGHRS, CDR2 YFSETQ. Trimming shortened V by 3 bases and J by 2 bases, and 11 bases separated the two germline ends. This CDR3 has 14 amino acids. CDR3 DNA: TGCGCCAGCAGCTGGGGGGGAACCAACACTGAAGCTTTCTTT. Amino acids: CASSWGGTNTEAFF.

This clonotype occurred many times. The V and J genes are TRBV9 and TRBJ2-3; 12 positions match TRBD2. With 3 bases clipped from V and 2 bases from J, the junction kept 4 bases outside the gene matches. Germline values: CDR1 SGDLS, CDR2 YYNGEE. This CDR3 has 16 residues. CDR3 coding DNA: TGTGCCAGCAGCGATTGGACTAGCGGGAACACAGATACGCAGTATTTT. Its translation is CASSDWTSGNTDTQYF.

This clonotype appeared many times. The rearrangement uses TRBV10-3 and TRBJ2-7; TRBD1 matches 7 bases. Germline assignment: CDR1 ENHRY and CDR2 SYGVKD. The CDR3 covers 14 residues. V lost 2 bases and J lost 1; bases outside the gene matches: 2. CDR3 coding DNA: TGTGCCATCAGTGAGCAGGGGGAGTCCTACGAGCAGTACGTC. Amino acids: CAISEQGESYEQYV.